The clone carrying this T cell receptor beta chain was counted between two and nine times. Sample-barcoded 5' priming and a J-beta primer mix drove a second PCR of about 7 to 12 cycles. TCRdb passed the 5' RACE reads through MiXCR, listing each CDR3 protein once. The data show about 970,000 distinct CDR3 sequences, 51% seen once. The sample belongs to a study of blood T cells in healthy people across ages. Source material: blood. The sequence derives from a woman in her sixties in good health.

CDR3 protein: CASNVKSDRRVYEQYF. The CDR3 bases are TGTGCCAGCAACGTGAAATCGGACAGGAGAGTTTACGAGCAGTACTTC. The V and J genes are TRBV21-1 and TRBJ2-5; TRBD1 is taken as the D call from the table, unchecked against the DNA. The assigned J gene may be wrong: the sequence end matches TRBJ2-7 better. TRBV21-1 is flagged as a pseudogene. This CDR3 contains 16 residues.